A selection of T cell receptor beta chains follows, all from one sample in a study. Using its own MiXCR run on the 5' RACE reads, TCRdb lists one record per CDR3 protein. This sample has tens of thousands of distinct CDR3 sequences, with approximately 25% found just once. The sample comprised tumor-infiltrating naive CD4+ T cells sorted from the breast tumor. The receptor set was obtained from a female donor with breast cancer. CDR3s include the opening cysteine and the closing phenylalanine or tryptophan. The order of the fields is CDR3 DNA, CDR3 protein, clone size, V gene, D gene, J gene. D genes are given only for firm matches. Part of the rows lack a size; the others show once, few, many or a class for expanded clones.

DNA: TGTGCTAGCAGCCCTAGGACTAGCGTACCCCTCTCCTACAATGAGCAGTTCTTC
CDR3: CASSPRTSVPLSYNEQFF
size: many
V: TRBV7-7
D: TRBD2
J: TRBJ2-1

DNA: TGCAGTGCTAGAGGGGACCCGACCAGCAATCAGCTCCAGCATTTT
CDR3: CSARGDPTSNQLQHF
size: .
V: TRBV20-1
D: .
J: TRBJ1-5

DNA: TGTGCCACCAGTGCTCTACTAGCGGGAAACTACAATGAGCAGTTCTTC
CDR3: CATSALLAGNYNEQFF
size: .
V: TRBV24-1
D: TRBD2
J: TRBJ2-1

DNA: TGTGCCAGCAGCCCTCTAGCGGGAGAGGGTACGCAGTATTTT
CDR3: CASSPLAGEGTQYF
size: .
V: TRBV3-1
D: TRBD2
J: TRBJ2-3

DNA: TGTGCCACCAGTGCAGGGCTAAACAACCACTACACCTTC
CDR3: CATSAGLNNHYTF
size: once
V: TRBV24-1
D: .
J: TRBJ1-2

DNA: TGTGCCAGCAGCGGGCAGGGGGCTGGGTCACCCCTCCACTTT
CDR3: CASSGQGAGSPLHF
size: few
V: TRBV9
D: TRBD1
J: TRBJ1-6

DNA: TGCAGTGCTAGAGATGGGACTAGCGGGGGAGGTGAGCAGTACTTC
CDR3: CSARDGTSGGGEQYF
size: many
V: TRBV20-1
D: TRBD2
J: TRBJ2-7

DNA: TGCAGTGCTAGAGGCCCCCGGGGTTCTAGCGGGATTTTGTTCTTC
CDR3: CSARGPRGSSGILFF
size: .
V: TRBV20-1
D: TRBD2
J: TRBJ2-1

DNA: TGTGCCAGCAGTTACCGTGGACAGGGCATCTATGGCTACACCTTC
CDR3: CASSYRGQGIYGYTF
size: .
V: TRBV6-5
D: TRBD1
J: TRBJ1-2

DNA: TGTGCCGGAGGACAGGGGGCCCTGGAGACCCAGTACTTC
CDR3: CAGGQGALETQYF
size: many
V: TRBV2
D: TRBD1
J: TRBJ2-5

DNA: TGCGCCAGCAGCGGGGACAGGGCTACGCAGTATTTT
CDR3: CASSGDRATQYF
size: few
V: TRBV4-1
D: TRBD1
J: TRBJ2-3

DNA: TGTGCCACCAGTGACCCCCAGGCCCCCGCTAGCGGGAGTAACCAAGAGACCCAGTACTTC
CDR3: CATSDPQAPASGSNQETQYF
size: .
V: TRBV24-1
D: TRBD2
J: TRBJ2-5

DNA: TGCGCCAGCAGCTTCTCCGGGATCAATGAAAAACTGTTTTTT
CDR3: CASSFSGINEKLFF
size: few
V: TRBV5-1
D: .
J: TRBJ1-4

DNA: TGTGCCAGCAGCCCTGGACTAGCGGTCTACGAGCAGTACTTC
CDR3: CASSPGLAVYEQYF
size: few
V: TRBV7-6
D: TRBD2
J: TRBJ2-7

DNA: TGTGCCAGCAGTTTAGTCCAGGGAGGCAATTCACCCCTCCACTTT
CDR3: CASSLVQGGNSPLHF
size: .
V: TRBV12-3/TRBV12-4
D: .
J: TRBJ1-6

DNA: TGTGCCAGCCAAACCGGTACTGCTGGCGAGCAGTACTTC
CDR3: CASQTGTAGEQYF
size: few
V: TRBV18
D: .
J: TRBJ2-7

DNA: TGTGCCAGCAGCTTAGAAGGGGGCGCCGGCCAGCCCCAGCATTTT
CDR3: CASSLEGGAGQPQHF
size: few
V: TRBV7-9
D: TRBD1
J: TRBJ1-5

DNA: TGTGCCTCCTCCCGGGACACCTACGAGCAGTACTTC
CDR3: CASSRDTYEQYF
size: few
V: TRBV25-1
D: .
J: TRBJ2-7

DNA: TGCAGTGCTTTCTACGGACTAGCGGGAGGGAATGAGCAGTTCTTC
CDR3: CSAFYGLAGGNEQFF
size: .
V: TRBV20-1
D: TRBD2
J: TRBJ2-1

DNA: TGTGCCAGCAGAGGGACAGCGGACGGAAACACCATATATTTT
CDR3: CASRGTADGNTIYF
size: .
V: TRBV12-3/TRBV12-4
D: TRBD1
J: TRBJ1-3

DNA: TGTGCCAGCAGCCCCACCGGGGGGGGAGGCCGCTACGAGCAGTACTTC
CDR3: CASSPTGGGGRYEQYF
size: .
V: TRBV7-3
D: TRBD2
J: TRBJ2-7

DNA: TGTGCCAGCACGGGAGTTTACAATGAGCAGTTCTTC
CDR3: CASTGVYNEQFF
size: many
V: TRBV12-3/TRBV12-4
D: .
J: TRBJ2-1

DNA: TGCGCCAGCAGCCAAGACTACGGGGAAAAACTGTTTTTT
CDR3: CASSQDYGEKLFF
size: .
V: TRBV4-3
D: .
J: TRBJ1-4

DNA: TGTGCCAGCAGCTTAGACAGAAACACCGGGGAGCTGTTTTTT
CDR3: CASSLDRNTGELFF
size: many
V: TRBV7-2
D: .
J: TRBJ2-2

DNA: TGCGCCAGCGCGGAGGCTGCGAACACTGAAGCTTTCTTT
CDR3: CASAEAANTEAFF
size: many
V: TRBV10-1
D: .
J: TRBJ1-1

DNA: TGCGCCAGCAGTAACCCAAGCGGGAGCTACGAGCAGTACTTC
CDR3: CASSNPSGSYEQYF
size: few
V: TRBV5-1
D: TRBD2
J: TRBJ2-7

DNA: TGTGCCAGCAGTTCTAGCGGGAGGGCCGCAGATACGCAGTATTTT
CDR3: CASSSSGRAADTQYF
size: .
V: TRBV7-8
D: TRBD2
J: TRBJ2-3

DNA: TGTGCCAGCAGTTTCACAGGGGGTGAAGCTTTCTTT
CDR3: CASSFTGGEAFF
size: many
V: TRBV6-2/TRBV6-3
D: TRBD1
J: TRBJ1-1

DNA: TGTGCCAGCAGAGACTATACCCCCTACAATGAGCAGTTCTTC
CDR3: CASRDYTPYNEQFF
size: .
V: TRBV6-6
D: .
J: TRBJ2-1

DNA: TGTGCCAGCAGCCCTGACTTAGGGGGCGAAAATGAGCAGTTCTTC
CDR3: CASSPDLGGENEQFF
size: few
V: TRBV27
D: TRBD1
J: TRBJ2-1

DNA: TGTGCCAGCAGCCAGGATAAGATACAGGGCGTAGGGAATCAGCCCCAGCATTTT
CDR3: CASSQDKIQGVGNQPQHF
size: many
V: TRBV4-2
D: .
J: TRBJ1-5

DNA: TGCAGCGTTGCGCAGTCCAACGAGCAGTACTTC
CDR3: CSVAQSNEQYF
size: few
V: TRBV29-1
D: .
J: TRBJ2-7

DNA: TGTGCCACCAGCAGAGAGGCTAGCGGGAGGGGCTACAATGAGCAGTTCTTC
CDR3: CATSREASGRGYNEQFF
size: .
V: TRBV15
D: TRBD2
J: TRBJ2-1

DNA: TGTGCCAGCAGAACCTACCAGAACACTGAAGCTTTCTTT
CDR3: CASRTYQNTEAFF
size: few
V: TRBV6-2/TRBV6-3
D: .
J: TRBJ1-1

DNA: TGCGCCAGCAGCCACCCGTCAGTAAACTATGGCTACACCTTC
CDR3: CASSHPSVNYGYTF
size: .
V: TRBV4-1
D: .
J: TRBJ1-2

DNA: TGTGCCAGCAGCTTATCTACTAGCGGGAGAAAGGGCACAGATACGCAGTATTTT
CDR3: CASSLSTSGRKGTDTQYF
size: .
V: TRBV7-2
D: TRBD2
J: TRBJ2-3

DNA: TGTGCCAGCAGCTTGAAGGCAGGGGGGCAAGAGACCCAGTACTTC
CDR3: CASSLKAGGQETQYF
size: .
V: TRBV5-4
D: .
J: TRBJ2-5

DNA: TGTGCCAGCAGTTACTCAGGCGGGAGGGCGTCGGAGACCCAGTACTTC
CDR3: CASSYSGGRASETQYF
size: many
V: TRBV6-2/TRBV6-3
D: TRBD2
J: TRBJ2-5

DNA: TGTGCCAGCAGCTTAGACTTAGCGGGGGGCCGCACAGATACGCAGTATTTT
CDR3: CASSLDLAGGRTDTQYF
size: few
V: TRBV7-9
D: TRBD2
J: TRBJ2-3

DNA: TGCGCCAGCAGGGGACTAGCGGGGGTGGATACGCAGTATTTT
CDR3: CASRGLAGVDTQYF
size: many
V: TRBV10-2
D: TRBD2
J: TRBJ2-3

DNA: TGTGCCAGCAGCTTGAATCTGGGGGGGACAGATACGCAGTATTTT
CDR3: CASSLNLGGTDTQYF
size: .
V: TRBV5-5
D: TRBD2
J: TRBJ2-3

DNA: TGTGCCAGTAGTACGGCCCGGGATCAGCCCCAGCATTTT
CDR3: CASSTARDQPQHF
size: few
V: TRBV6-5
D: .
J: TRBJ1-5

DNA: TGTGCCAGAGAGGGGCAAATTGAAGCTTTCTTT
CDR3: CAREGQIEAFF
size: few
V: TRBV7-2
D: .
J: TRBJ1-1

DNA: TGTGCCAGCAGCGCGACAGGGAGCGGCTACACCTTC
CDR3: CASSATGSGYTF
size: .
V: TRBV7-9
D: TRBD1
J: TRBJ1-2

DNA: TGCGCCAGCAGCTTGGAGGCCGGGGAAGCTTTCTTT
CDR3: CASSLEAGEAFF
size: .
V: TRBV5-1
D: .
J: TRBJ1-1

DNA: TGTGCCAGCAACTCCTACAATGAGCAGTTCTTC
CDR3: CASNSYNEQFF
size: few
V: TRBV3-1
D: .
J: TRBJ2-1

DNA: TGTGCCAGCAGTTACGGGGGTAGGGGTGAGCAGTTCTTC
CDR3: CASSYGGRGEQFF
size: medium-sized
V: TRBV6-2/TRBV6-3
D: .
J: TRBJ2-1

DNA: TGTGCCAGCAGCGACGACACCGGGGAGCTGTCTTTT
CDR3: CASSDDTGELSF
size: .
V: TRBV7-3
D: .
J: TRBJ2-2

DNA: TGTGCCAGCACCCGGGACAGGGGGAACGAGCCGTACTTC
CDR3: CASTRDRGNEPYF
size: .
V: TRBV21-1
D: .
J: TRBJ2-7

DNA: TGTGCCAGCAGCTCCCCTGGGAGGCGCTCCTACAATGAGCAGTTCTTC
CDR3: CASSSPGRRSYNEQFF
size: .
V: TRBV12-3/TRBV12-4
D: .
J: TRBJ2-1

DNA: TGTGCAAGTCTCACATCCACCCTGACAGGGAGAGATCAGCCCCAGCATTTT
CDR3: CASLTSTLTGRDQPQHF
size: few
V: TRBV12-2
D: .
J: TRBJ1-5

DNA: TGCGCCAGCCGAGGGGGACAGGGTGGCTACGAGCAGTACTTC
CDR3: CASRGGQGGYEQYF
size: .
V: TRBV10-2
D: TRBD1
J: TRBJ2-7